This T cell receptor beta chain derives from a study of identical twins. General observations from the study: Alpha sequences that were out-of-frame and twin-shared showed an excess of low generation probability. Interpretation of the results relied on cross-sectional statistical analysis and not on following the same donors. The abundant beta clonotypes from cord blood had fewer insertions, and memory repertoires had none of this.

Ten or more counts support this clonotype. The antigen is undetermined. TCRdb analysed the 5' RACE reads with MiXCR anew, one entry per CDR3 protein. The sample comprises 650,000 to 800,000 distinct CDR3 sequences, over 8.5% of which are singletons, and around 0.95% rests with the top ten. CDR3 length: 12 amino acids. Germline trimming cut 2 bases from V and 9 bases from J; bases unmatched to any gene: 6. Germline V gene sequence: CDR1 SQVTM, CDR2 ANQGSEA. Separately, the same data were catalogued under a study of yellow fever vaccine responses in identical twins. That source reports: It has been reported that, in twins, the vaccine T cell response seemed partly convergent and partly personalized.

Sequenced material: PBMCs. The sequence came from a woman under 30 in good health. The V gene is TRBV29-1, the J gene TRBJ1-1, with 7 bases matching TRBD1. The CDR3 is CSVEPTGIQAFF. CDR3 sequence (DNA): TGCAGCGTTGAACCGACAGGGATCCAAGCTTTCTTT.